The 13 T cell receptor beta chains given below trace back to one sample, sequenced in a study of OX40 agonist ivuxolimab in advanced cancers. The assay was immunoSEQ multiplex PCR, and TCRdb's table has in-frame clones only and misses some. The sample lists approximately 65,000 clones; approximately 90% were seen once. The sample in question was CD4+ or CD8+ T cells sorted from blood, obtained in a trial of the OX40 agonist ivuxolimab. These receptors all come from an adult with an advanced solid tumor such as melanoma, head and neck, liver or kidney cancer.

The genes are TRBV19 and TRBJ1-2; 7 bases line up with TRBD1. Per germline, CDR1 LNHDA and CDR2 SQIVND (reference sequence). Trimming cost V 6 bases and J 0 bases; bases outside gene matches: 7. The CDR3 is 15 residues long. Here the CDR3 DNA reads TGTGCCAGTAGCCCGGGACAGTTTACTAACTATGGCTACACCTTC. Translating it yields CASSPGQFTNYGYTF. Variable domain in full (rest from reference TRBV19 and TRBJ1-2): DGGITQSPKYLFRKEGQNVTLSCEQNLNHDAMYWYRQDPGQGLRLIYYSQIVNDFQKGDIAEGYSVSREKKESFPLTVTSAQKNPTAFYLCASSPGQFTNYGYTFGSGTRLTVV.

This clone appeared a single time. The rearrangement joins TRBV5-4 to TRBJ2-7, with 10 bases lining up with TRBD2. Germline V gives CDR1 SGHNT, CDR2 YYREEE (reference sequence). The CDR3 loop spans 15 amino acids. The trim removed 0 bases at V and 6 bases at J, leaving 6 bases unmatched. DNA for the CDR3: TGTGCCAGCAGCTTGGGGGCTAGCGGGGGAGGCGAGCAGTACTTC. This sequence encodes CASSLGASGGGEQYF.

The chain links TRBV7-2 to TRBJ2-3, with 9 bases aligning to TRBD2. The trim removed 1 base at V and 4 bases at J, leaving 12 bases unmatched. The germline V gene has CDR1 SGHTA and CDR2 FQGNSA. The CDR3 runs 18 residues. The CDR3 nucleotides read TGTGCCAGCAGCTTAGGGGCCGGGGGAGCGGGGGGCGCAGATACGCAGTATTTT. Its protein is CASSLGAGGAGGADTQYF.

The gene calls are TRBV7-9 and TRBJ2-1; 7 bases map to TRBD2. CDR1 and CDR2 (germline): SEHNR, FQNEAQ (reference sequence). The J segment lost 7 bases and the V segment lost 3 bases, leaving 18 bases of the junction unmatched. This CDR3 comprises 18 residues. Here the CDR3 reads CASSFREGPGGRGNEQFF. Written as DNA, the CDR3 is TGTGCCAGCAGCTTCCGAGAAGGACCGGGGGGTCGGGGTAATGAGCAGTTCTTC.

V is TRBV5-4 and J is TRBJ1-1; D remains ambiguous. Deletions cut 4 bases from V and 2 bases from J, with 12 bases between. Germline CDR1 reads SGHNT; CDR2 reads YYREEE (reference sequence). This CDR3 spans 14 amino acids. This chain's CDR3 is CASSPNKKNTEAFF. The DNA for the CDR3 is TGTGCCAGCAGCCCGAATAAGAAAAACACTGAAGCTTTCTTT.

The CDR3 DNA is TGCGCCAGCAGTCGGACTCTTTCGAACACCGGGGAGCTGTTTTTT. Its translation: CASSRTLSNTGELFF. V is TRBV5-1 and J is TRBJ2-2; D might be TRBD2 (5 bases). This CDR3 contains 15 residues. The germline CDR1 and CDR2 sequences are SGHRS and YFSETQ. Trimming cost V 5 bases and J 0 bases, with 11 bases left between them.

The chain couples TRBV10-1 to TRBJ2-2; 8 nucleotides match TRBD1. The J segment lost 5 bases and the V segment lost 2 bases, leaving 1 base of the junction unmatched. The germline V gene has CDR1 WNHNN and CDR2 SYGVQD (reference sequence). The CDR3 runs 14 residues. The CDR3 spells CASSETGGTGELFF. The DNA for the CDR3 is TGCGCCAGCAGTGAGACAGGGGGAACCGGGGAGCTGTTTTTT.

CDR3 loop: CASSQDRGGQETQYF. The CDR3 DNA reads as TGCGCCAGCAGCCAAGATCGGGGAGGCCAAGAGACCCAGTACTTC. The chain couples TRBV4-1 to TRBJ2-5, with a weak D call TRBD2 (6 bases). The V end was cut by 0 bases, the J end by 1 base, with 9 bases between. This CDR3 region has 15 residues. In germline, CDR1 is MGHRA, CDR2 YSYEKL.

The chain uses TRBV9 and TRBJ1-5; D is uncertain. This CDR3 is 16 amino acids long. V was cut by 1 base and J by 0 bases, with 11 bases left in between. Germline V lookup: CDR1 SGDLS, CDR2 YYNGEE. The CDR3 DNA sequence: TGTGCCAGCAGCGTACATTGCGAATATAGCAATCAGCCCCAGCATTTT. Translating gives CASSVHCEYSNQPQHF.

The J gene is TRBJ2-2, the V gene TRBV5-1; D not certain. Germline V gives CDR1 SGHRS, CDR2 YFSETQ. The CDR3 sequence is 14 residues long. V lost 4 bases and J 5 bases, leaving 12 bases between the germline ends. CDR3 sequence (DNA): TGCGCCAGCAGCATCAAAGGGTCGACCGGGGAGCTGTTTTTT. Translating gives CASSIKGSTGELFF.

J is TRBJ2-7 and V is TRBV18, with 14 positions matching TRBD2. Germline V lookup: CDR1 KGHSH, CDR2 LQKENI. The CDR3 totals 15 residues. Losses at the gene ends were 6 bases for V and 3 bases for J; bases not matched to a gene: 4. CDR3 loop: CASSGTSGGGYEQYF. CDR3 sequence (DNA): TGTGCCAGCTCCGGGACTAGCGGGGGAGGCTACGAGCAGTACTTC.

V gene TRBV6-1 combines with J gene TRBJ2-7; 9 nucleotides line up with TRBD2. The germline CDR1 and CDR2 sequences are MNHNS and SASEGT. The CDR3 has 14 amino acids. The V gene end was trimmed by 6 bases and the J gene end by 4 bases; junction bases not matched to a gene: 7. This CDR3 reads CASSSGTSIYEQYF. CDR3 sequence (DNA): TGTGCCAGCAGCTCCGGGACTAGCATTTACGAGCAGTACTTC.

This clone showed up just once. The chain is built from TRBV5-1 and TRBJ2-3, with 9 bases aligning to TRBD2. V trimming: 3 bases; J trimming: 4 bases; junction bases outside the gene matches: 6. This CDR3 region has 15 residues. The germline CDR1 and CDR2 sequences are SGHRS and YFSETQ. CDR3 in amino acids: CASSSGTSISDTQYF. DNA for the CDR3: TGCGCCAGCAGCTCCGGGACTAGCATCTCAGATACGCAGTATTTT.